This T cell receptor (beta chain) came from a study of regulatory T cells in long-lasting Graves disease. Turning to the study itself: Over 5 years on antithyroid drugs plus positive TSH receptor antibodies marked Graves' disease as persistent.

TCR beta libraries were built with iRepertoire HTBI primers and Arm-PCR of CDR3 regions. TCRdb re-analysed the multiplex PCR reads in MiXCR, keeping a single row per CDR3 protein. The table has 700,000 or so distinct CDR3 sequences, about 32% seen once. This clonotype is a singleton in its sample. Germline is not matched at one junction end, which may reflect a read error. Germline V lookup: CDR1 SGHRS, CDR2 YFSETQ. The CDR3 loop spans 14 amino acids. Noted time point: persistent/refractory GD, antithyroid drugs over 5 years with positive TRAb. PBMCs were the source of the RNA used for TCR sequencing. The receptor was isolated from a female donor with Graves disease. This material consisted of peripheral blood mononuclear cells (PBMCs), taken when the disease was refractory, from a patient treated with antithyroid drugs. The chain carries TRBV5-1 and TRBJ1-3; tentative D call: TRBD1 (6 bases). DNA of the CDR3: TGTGCCAGCAGCCCCCAAGGAGGGGGTTACACCATATATTTT. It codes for CASSPQGGGYTIYF. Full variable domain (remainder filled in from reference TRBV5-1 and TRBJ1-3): KAGVTQTPRYLIKTRGQQVTLSCSPISGHRSVSWYQQTPGQGLQFLFEYFSETQRNKGNFPGRFSGRQFSNSRSEMNVSTLELGDSALYLCASSPQGGGYTIYFGEGSWLTVV.